The 14 T cell receptor beta chains given below trace back to one sample, sequenced in a study of Ad26.COV2.S vaccination and SARS-CoV-2 variants. Treatment meaning: some 19 received Ad26.COV2.S at low or high dose, single or two shots; roughly five received placebo; per-sample allocation not given. Following the first vaccine or placebo injection, samples were taken on day 63. Repertoires were generated with immunoSEQ multiplex PCR, while TCRdb's copy carries only in-frame clones and drops some. The table includes roughly 350,000 clones, 65% to 90% detected once. This specimen consisted of peripheral blood, obtained in a trial of Ad26.COV2.S vaccine versus placebo. The receptors shown here come from a person between 18 and 65 years old who received the Ad26.COV2.S COVID-19 vaccine or a placebo.

The rearrangement links TRBV4-2 to TRBJ1-4; 9 bases agree with TRBD1. Germline-derived CDR1 and CDR2 are LGHNA and YNFKEQ. CDR3 length: 16 residues. With V trimmed by 0 bases and J by 7 bases, 6 bases remained unmatched. This CDR3 is CASSQDSGTGTEKLFF. The CDR3 coding sequence is TGTGCCAGCAGCCAAGATTCCGGGACAGGGACTGAAAAACTGTTTTTT.

This clone showed up just a few times. The V and J genes are TRBV27 and TRBJ1-5; D gene unclear. CDR1 MNHEY and CDR2 SMNVEV come from the germline V gene (reference sequence). CDR3 length equals 14 residues. V lost 0 bases, J lost 4 bases, and 7 bases lay in between. This CDR3 is CASSLSVGNQPQHF. CDR3 bases: TGTGCCAGCAGTTTATCGGTGGGGAATCAGCCCCAGCATTTT.

This clone appeared once. This chain uses TRBV7-2 with TRBJ2-3, with TRBD2 identical over 9 bases. Trimming cost V 4 bases and J 1 base; bases outside gene matches: 6. The length of the CDR3 is 16 residues. Germline V gene data show CDR1 as SGHTA and CDR2 as FQGNSA. CDR3 nucleotide sequence: TGTGCCAGCAGCTCCCGGGCGGGGGGGCGCACAGATACGCAGTATTTT. Protein sequence: CASSSRAGGRTDTQYF.

This rearrangement joins TRBV30 to TRBJ1-1, with D perhaps matching TRBD1 (5 bases). CDR3 length equals 15 residues. Germline CDR1 GTSNPN, CDR2 SVGIG (reference sequence). Trimming left V 0 bases short and J 0 bases short, with 11 bases between. CDR3 coding DNA: TGTGCCTGGAGTGTATACAGGTTGATGAACACTGAAGCTTTCTTT. The encoded protein is CAWSVYRLMNTEAFF.

The chain uses TRBV6-6 and TRBJ2-5; weak D call: TRBD2 (5 bases). Trimming removed 2 bases from V and 5 bases from J, with 15 bases in between. The V gene's germline CDR1 is MNHNY and CDR2 SVGAGI (reference sequence). CDR3 length: 15 residues. This chain's CDR3 is CASSYQLARGETQYF. The CDR3 DNA reads as TGTGCCAGCAGTTACCAGCTAGCTAGAGGGGAGACCCAGTACTTC.

This sequence joins TRBV7-9 and TRBJ2-1; 7 nucleotides agree with TRBD1. Losses at the gene ends were 2 bases for V and 9 bases for J; bases not matched to a gene: 13. CDR3 size: 16 residues. The V gene's germline CDR1 is SEHNR and CDR2 FQNEAQ (reference sequence). The CDR3 nucleotides are TGTGCCAGCAGCTTATCCCTAGGGGGCCTCCCGATTGAGCAGTTCTTC. Translating gives CASSLSLGGLPIEQFF.

The chain recombines TRBV7-2 with TRBJ1-5; D is ambiguous. V lost 0 bases to trimming and J lost 5 bases, with 11 bases between them. Germline values: CDR1 SGHTA, CDR2 FQGNSA. This CDR3 is 15 amino acids long. CDR3 sequence reads: CASSLATADDQPQHF. CDR3 DNA: TGTGCCAGCAGCTTAGCCACAGCGGACGATCAGCCCCAGCATTTT.

The chain links TRBV7-6 to TRBJ1-5; D not certain. Trimming cost V 1 base and J 2 bases, with 12 bases left between them. CDR1 and CDR2 from the germline V gene are SGHVS and FNYEAQ. CDR3 size: 16 residues. This CDR3 is CASSLGSAGRNQPQHF. The CDR3 nucleotides read TGTGCCAGCAGCTTAGGGTCGGCGGGCCGCAATCAGCCCCAGCATTTT.

This clone came up once. The V gene is TRBV6-5, the J gene TRBJ1-6; D gene uncertain. Germline-derived CDR1 and CDR2 are MNHEY and SVGAGI. There are 15 residues in the CDR3. Between the trimmed V and J ends, which lost 1 base and 2 bases, there was a span of 6 bases. The CDR3 DNA follows: TGTGCCAGCAGTTACTTCATAACCTATAATTCACCCCTCCACTTT. Translation gives CASSYFITYNSPLHF.

DNA for the CDR3: TGCGCCAGCAGCCAGTCCGGGACAGGGGGCCAGGGCTACACCTTC. Translated, it gives CASSQSGTGGQGYTF. The chain joins TRBV4-1 to TRBJ1-2; 12 bases are a match to TRBD1. Losses at the gene ends were 3 bases for V and 8 bases for J; bases not matched to a gene: 7. Germline CDR1 reads MGHRA; CDR2 reads YSYEKL. The CDR3 spans 15 residues.

This clone was seen once. The chain employs TRBV23-1 and TRBJ1-2, with 8 bases matching TRBD1. TRBV23-1 carries the ORF label, with uncertain function. The CDR3 is 14 residues long. With 1 base clipped from V and 4 bases from J, the junction kept 2 bases outside the gene matches. The CDR3 bases are TGCGCCAGCAGTCAATGCAGGGGGCTCTATGGCTACACCTTC. Its translation: CASSQCRGLYGYTF.

The V and J genes are TRBV30 and TRBJ2-7, with 8 positions matching TRBD1. The V gene's germline CDR1 is GTSNPN and CDR2 SVGIG (reference sequence). Losses at the gene ends were 6 bases for V and 3 bases for J; bases not matched to a gene: 7. CDR3 length: 13 residues. CDR3 DNA sequence: TGTGCCTGCCGGGGGACAGGTTTCTACGAGCAGTACTTC. This codes for CACRGTGFYEQYF.

In regard to this clone: Other DNA sequences in this specimen translate into the identical CDR3. The V and J genes are TRBV7-2 and TRBJ2-3, with 7 bases lining up with TRBD2. The V gene end was trimmed by 1 base and the J gene end by 3 bases; junction bases not matched to a gene: 4. There are 15 residues in the CDR3. Germline CDR1 is SGHTA and CDR2 is FQGNSA. This chain's CDR3 is CASSLGGLGTDTQYF. CDR3 coding DNA: TGTGCCAGCAGCTTAGGAGGACTAGGGACAGATACGCAGTATTTT.

This rearrangement joins TRBV28 to TRBJ2-1; perhaps TRBD1 as D (5 bases). Germline CDR1 and CDR2: MDHEN and SYDVKM. V shed 5 bases and J shed 7 bases, with 12 bases lying between them. This CDR3 is built from 13 residues. The chain's CDR3 is CASSAQQVNEQFF. CDR3 sequence (DNA): TGTGCCAGCAGTGCTCAACAGGTAAATGAGCAGTTCTTC.